The entry below describes one T cell receptor beta chain. This sample includes further DNA sequences coding for the same CDR3. The CDR3 covers 13 residues. With 6 bases clipped from V and 4 bases from J, the junction kept 4 bases outside the gene matches. This record comes from a study of blood T cell repertoires in COVID-19. Study in general: The United States, Italy and Spain were the sources of the acute and convalescent COVID-19 samples. PBMCs, B-cell-depleted T cells, or T cells provided the cDNA or gDNA that made up the material.

In the study's own analysis: Amplification from reference gene primers served as the basis for estimated nucleated cell counts. Here immunoSEQ multiplex PCR was the method, and the copy in TCRdb shows in-frame clones only, minus some. From that table come the V and J calls and clone size; the DNA was used to work out D and trimming. The sample lists about 150,000 clones; about 90% were seen once. V is TRBV12-3 or TRBV12-4 and J is TRBJ1-1; TRBD1 agrees at 8 bases. The sequencing input was peripheral blood. The TCR originated in a man aged 50 or older with acute or convalescent COVID-19. The DNA for the CDR3 is TGTGCCAGCAGCGGACAGGGCGGCACTGAAGCTTTCTTT. It is translated as CASSGQGGTEAFF.